Here is one T cell receptor (beta chain) with its context. As yet, its antigen is unknown. V gave up 3 bases and J gave up 7 bases, with 9 bases separating them. The CDR3 sequence is 13 residues long. Germline loops: CDR1 KGHSH, CDR2 LQKENI. This sample stems from a study of human thymus T cells. Study-wide findings and caveats: Both thymic and peripheral blood repertoires showed apparently biased V and J usage.

Corrective surgery for congenital heart defects was being performed on the healthy Finnish infants who served as donors. Assay used: immunoSEQ multiplex PCR; TCRdb lists only in-frame clones, some missing. This sample carries approximately 40,000 clones, approximately 95% of them seen once, and the ten largest clones take about 0.12%. The origin of this receptor is a boy in the first two years of life with a congenital heart defect but otherwise immunologically healthy. The chain combines TRBV18 with TRBJ2-2; unclear D gene. The sample consisted of blood. This CDR3 is CASSPPSVGELFF. The CDR3 nucleotides read TGTGCCAGCTCACCCCCCTCTGTCGGGGAGCTGTTTTTT.